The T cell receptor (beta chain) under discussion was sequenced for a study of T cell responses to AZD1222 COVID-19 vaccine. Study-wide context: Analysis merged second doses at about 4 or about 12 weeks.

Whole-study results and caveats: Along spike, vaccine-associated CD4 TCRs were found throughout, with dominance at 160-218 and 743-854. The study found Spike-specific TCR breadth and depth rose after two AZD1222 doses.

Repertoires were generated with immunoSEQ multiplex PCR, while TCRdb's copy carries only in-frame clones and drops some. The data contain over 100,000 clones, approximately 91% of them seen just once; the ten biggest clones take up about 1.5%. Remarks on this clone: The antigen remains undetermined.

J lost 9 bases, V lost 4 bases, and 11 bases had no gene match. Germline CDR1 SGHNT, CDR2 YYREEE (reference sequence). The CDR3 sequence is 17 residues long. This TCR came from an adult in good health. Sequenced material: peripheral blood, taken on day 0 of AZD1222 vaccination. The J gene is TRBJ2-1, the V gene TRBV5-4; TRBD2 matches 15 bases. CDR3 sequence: CASSGLAGGDALGEQFF. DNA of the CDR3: TGTGCCAGCAGCGGACTAGCGGGGGGGGACGCCCTAGGTGAGCAGTTCTTC.